Shown below are 13 T cell receptor beta chains from a single sample sequenced in a study of blood T cell repertoires in COVID-19. The protocol was immunoSEQ multiplex PCR, while the TCRdb copy is restricted to in-frame clones and leaves out a portion. The sample yields around 100,000 clones, just over 90% seen once. Sequencing was performed on peripheral blood. These receptors all come from a man in his 60s with acute or convalescent COVID-19.

The rearrangement uses TRBV19 and TRBJ1-2, with a weak D call TRBD1 (5 bases). Germline-derived CDR1 and CDR2 are LNHDA and SQIVND (reference sequence). The V end was cut by 5 bases, the J end by 2 bases, with 9 bases between. The CDR3 runs 13 residues. In DNA form, the CDR3 reads TGTGCCAGTAGTCCTGACAGAAACTATGGCTACACCTTC. Its translation: CASSPDRNYGYTF.

The rearrangement joins TRBV21-1 to TRBJ2-7; the table assigns TRBD1, which was not confirmed against the DNA. TRBV21-1 is classified as a pseudogene. The CDR3 has 18 amino acids. This CDR3 reads CASSKGRPRDRAPYEQYV. The DNA of the CDR3 is TGTGCCAGCAGCAAAGGACGTCCCAGGGACAGGGCCCCTTACGAGCAGTACGTC.

The chain carries TRBV11-3 and TRBJ1-1; D remains ambiguous. The CDR3 sequence is 14 residues long. The V and J ends lost 1 base and 1 base respectively, with 7 bases between them. Germline V gene data show CDR1 as SGHNT and CDR2 as YENEEA. The CDR3 region has the DNA TGTGCCAGCAGCTTAGCGGGTAGGAACACTGAAGCTTTCTTT. It yields the protein CASSLAGRNTEAFF.

This clone was found once. The rearrangement uses TRBV11-3 and TRBJ2-3, with 15 bases identical to TRBD2. Germline V lookup: CDR1 SGHNT, CDR2 YENEEA. Unmatched junction bases numbered 10, after V lost 1 base and J lost 2 bases. This CDR3 is 20 amino acids long. CDR3 loop: CASSLGGLAGGHLYTDTQYF. DNA for the CDR3: TGTGCCAGCAGCTTAGGGGGACTAGCGGGAGGCCACTTATACACAGATACGCAGTATTTT.

The chain is built from TRBV30 and TRBJ2-7; 10 positions agree with TRBD1. This CDR3 contains 16 residues. V trimming: 3 bases; J trimming: 0 bases; junction bases outside the gene matches: 8. The germline CDR1 and CDR2 sequences are GTSNPN and SVGIG (reference sequence). CDR3 region: CAWRRDRGPSSYEQYF. The CDR3, as DNA: TGTGCCTGGAGGAGGGACAGGGGCCCCAGCTCCTACGAGCAGTACTTC.

The chain recombines TRBV5-8 with TRBJ1-4; 9 bases agree with TRBD1. The J segment lost 4 bases and the V segment lost 3 bases, leaving 4 bases of the junction unmatched. Germline-derived CDR1 and CDR2 are SGHTS and YDEGEE. The CDR3 has 15 amino acids. The CDR3 DNA sequence: TGTGCCAGCAGCTGGCCGGGACAGGGTAATGAAAAACTGTTTTTT. Encoded protein: CASSWPGQGNEKLFF.

The J gene is TRBJ1-3, the V gene TRBV12-3 or TRBV12-4; TRBD1 is a possible D gene (5 bases). CDR3 length: 13 amino acids. Trimming cost V 5 bases and J 9 bases, with 14 bases left between them. The CDR3, as DNA: TGTGCCAGCAGTACAGTTCAGGGATCCACCATATATTTT. It is translated as CASSTVQGSTIYF.

The rearrangement uses TRBV19 and TRBJ1-1; 8 bases map to TRBD1. CDR1 LNHDA and CDR2 SQIVND come from the germline V gene (reference sequence). The CDR3 extends over 15 amino acids. Trimming took 4 bases from V and 4 from J; bases not matched to a gene: 8. The CDR3 protein is CASSRTGRGGTEAFF. DNA for the CDR3: TGTGCCAGTAGTAGGACAGGGCGAGGTGGCACTGAAGCTTTCTTT. Using reference TRBV19 and TRBJ1-1 for the parts outside the CDR3, the full variable domain is DGGITQSPKYLFRKEGQNVTLSCEQNLNHDAMYWYRQDPGQGLRLIYYSQIVNDFQKGDIAEGYSVSREKKESFPLTVTSAQKNPTAFYLCASSRTGRGGTEAFFGQGTRLTVV.

The chain recombines TRBV28 with TRBJ1-2, with TRBD1 matching over 7 bases. V shed 6 bases, J shed 6 bases, and the junction held 10 bases outside the gene matches. Germline values: CDR1 MDHEN, CDR2 SYDVKM. CDR3 size: 14 residues. CDR3 sequence (DNA): TGTGCCAGCAGAGAAGATGACAGGGCTCATGGCTACACCTTC. Its protein product is CASREDDRAHGYTF.

This chain links TRBV29-1 with TRBJ2-5, with a weak D call TRBD1 (6 bases). Between the trimmed V and J ends, which lost 7 bases and 2 bases, there was a span of 8 bases. This CDR3 is 11 amino acids long. Germline lookup yields CDR1 SQVTM and CDR2 ANQGSEA. CDR3 sequence (DNA): TGCAGCGGGACAGAGCAAGAGACCCAGTACTTC. Its translation: CSGTEQETQYF. The variable domain in full, completed from reference TRBV29-1 and TRBJ2-5, reads SAVISQKPSRDICQRGTSLTIQCQVDSQVTMMFWYRQQPGQSLTLIATANQGSEATYESGFVIDKFPISRPNLTFSTLTVSNMSPEDSSIYLCSGTEQETQYFGPGTRLLVL.

The gene calls are TRBV7-8 and TRBJ2-1; 11 bases are shared with TRBD1. Germline trimming cut 5 bases from V and 7 bases from J; bases unmatched to any gene: 7. The CDR3 contains 15 residues. CDR1 and CDR2 (germline): SGHVS, FQNEAQ. The CDR3 DNA is TGTGCCAGCAGCATGGACAGGGGGCCGGGAAATGAGCAGTTCTTC. Translated: CASSMDRGPGNEQFF. Variable domain in full (rest from reference TRBV7-8 and TRBJ2-1): GAGVSQSPRYKVAKRGQDVALRCDPISGHVSLFWYQQALGQGPEFLTYFQNEAQLDKSGLPSDRFFAERPEGSVSTLKIQRTQQEDSAVYLCASSMDRGPGNEQFFGPGTRLTVL.

The chain has TRBV30 and TRBJ1-1; TRBD1 agrees at 7 bases. V was clipped by 1 base and J by 4 bases; unmatched bases: 12. This CDR3 is built from 16 residues. Looked up from germline, CDR1 is GTSNPN and CDR2 is SVGIG (reference sequence). The CDR3 nucleotides are TGTGCCTGGAGTGGGGGGTCAGGGGGTGTGAGCACTGAAGCTTTCTTT. Protein sequence: CAWSGGSGGVSTEAFF. Combining the CDR3 with reference TRBV30 and TRBJ1-1 gives the whole variable domain SQTIHQWPATLVQPVGSPLSLECTVEGTSNPNLYWYRQAAGRGLQLLFYSVGIGQISSEVPQNLSASRPQDRQFILSSKKLLLSDSGFYLCAWSGGSGGVSTEAFFGQGTRLTVV.

This sequence joins TRBV12-3 or TRBV12-4 and TRBJ2-7; D not resolved. The V and J ends lost 1 base and 6 bases respectively, with 7 bases between them. The CDR3 loop spans 12 amino acids. CDR3 region: CASSLGLTEQYV. DNA of the CDR3: TGTGCCAGCAGTTTAGGACTCACCGAGCAGTACGTC.